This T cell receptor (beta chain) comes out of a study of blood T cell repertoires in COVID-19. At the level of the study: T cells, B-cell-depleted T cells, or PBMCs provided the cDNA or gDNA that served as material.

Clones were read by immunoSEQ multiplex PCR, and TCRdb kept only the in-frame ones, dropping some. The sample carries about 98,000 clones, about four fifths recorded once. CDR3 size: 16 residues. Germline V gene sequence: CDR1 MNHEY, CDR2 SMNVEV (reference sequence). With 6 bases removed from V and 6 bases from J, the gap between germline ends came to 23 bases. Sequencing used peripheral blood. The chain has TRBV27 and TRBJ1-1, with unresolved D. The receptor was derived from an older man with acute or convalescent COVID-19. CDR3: CASSPRSGVALSEAFF. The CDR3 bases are TGTGCCAGCAGCCCCCGGTCAGGCGTGGCTCTTTCTGAAGCTTTCTTT.